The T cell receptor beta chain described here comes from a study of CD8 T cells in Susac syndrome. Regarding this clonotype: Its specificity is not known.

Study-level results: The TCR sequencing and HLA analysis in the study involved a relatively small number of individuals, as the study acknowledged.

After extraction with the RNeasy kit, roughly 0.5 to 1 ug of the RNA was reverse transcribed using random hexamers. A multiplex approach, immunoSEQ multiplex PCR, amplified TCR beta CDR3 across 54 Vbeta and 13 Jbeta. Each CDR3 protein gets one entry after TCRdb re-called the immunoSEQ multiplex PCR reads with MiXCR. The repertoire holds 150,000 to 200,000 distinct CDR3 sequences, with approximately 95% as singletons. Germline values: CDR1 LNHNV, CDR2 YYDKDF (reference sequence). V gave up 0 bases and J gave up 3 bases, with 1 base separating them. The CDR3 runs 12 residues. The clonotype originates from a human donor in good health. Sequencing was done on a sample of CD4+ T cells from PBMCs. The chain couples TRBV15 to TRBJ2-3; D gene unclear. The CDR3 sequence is CATSRETDTQYF. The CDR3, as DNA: TGTGCCACCAGCAGAGAAACAGATACGCAGTATTTT.